One sample yielded the 13 T cell receptor beta chains listed below, sequenced in a study of blood T cell repertoires in COVID-19. The data were produced by immunoSEQ multiplex PCR, yet TCRdb's version contains in-frame clones alone and is incomplete. This sample has over 200,000 clones; under 90% occur once, and the top ten carry approximately 5.9%. The material sequenced was peripheral blood. The receptors come from an elderly man with acute or convalescent COVID-19.

The rearrangement links TRBV9 to TRBJ2-7, with 11 bases lining up with TRBD2. Germline V gene sequence: CDR1 SGDLS, CDR2 YYNGEE. V was pared by 3 bases and J by 6 bases, with 5 bases of the junction left unmatched. CDR3 length: 14 residues. The CDR3 loop reads CASSGYGLAGEQYF. The CDR3 bases are TGTGCCAGCAGCGGCTACGGACTAGCGGGCGAGCAGTACTTC.

The chain joins TRBV10-3 to TRBJ1-1; 9 bases fit TRBD1. Unmatched junction bases numbered 7, after V lost 10 bases and J lost 7 bases. Germline V gene lookup returns CDR1 ENHRY and CDR2 SYGVKD. The CDR3 totals 12 residues. DNA of the CDR3: TGTGCCACCGGGACAGGGATCAATGAAGCTTTCTTT. Translation: CATGTGINEAFF.

This chain connects TRBV7-9 to TRBJ2-7, with 8 nucleotides matching TRBD2. In germline, CDR1 is SEHNR, CDR2 FQNEAQ (reference sequence). The CDR3 sequence is 13 residues long. The V segment lost 5 bases and the J segment 2 bases; nucleotides outside the gene matches: 2. In DNA form, the CDR3 reads TGTGCCAGCAGCCCGACTAGCGCCTACGAGCAGTACTTC. Translated: CASSPTSAYEQYF. The full variable domain, completed using reference TRBV7-9 and TRBJ2-7, is DTGVSQNPRHKITKRGQNVTFRCDPISEHNRLYWYRQTLGQGPEFLTYFQNEAQLEKSRLLSDRFSAERPKGSFSTLEIQRTEQGDSAMYLCASSPTSAYEQYFGPGTRLTVT.

This sequence joins TRBV3-1 (or the pseudogene TRBV3-2) and TRBJ2-3, with TRBD2 matching over 8 bases. CDR3 length: 15 residues. Germline CDR1 and CDR2: LGHDT and YNNKEL (reference sequence). The V segment lost 0 bases and the J segment 6 bases; nucleotides outside the gene matches: 5. CDR3 in DNA: TGTGCCAGCAGCCAAGACCGGGGGGGCGCGGATACGCAGTATTTT. Residues: CASSQDRGGADTQYF.

This chain uses TRBV7-2 with TRBJ2-7; 11 bases are a match to TRBD2. Germline V gene sequence: CDR1 SGHTA, CDR2 FQGNSA. The CDR3 is made up of 17 amino acids. V shed 3 bases, J shed 4 bases, and the junction held 11 bases outside the gene matches. CDR3 amino acids: CASSFIWGTSGSYEQYF. CDR3 coding DNA: TGTGCCAGCAGCTTTATTTGGGGCACTAGCGGGAGTTACGAGCAGTACTTC.

This clone was observed a single time. The chain recombines TRBV28 with TRBJ2-4; 11 bases line up with TRBD2. CDR3 length equals 15 residues. The germline V gene has CDR1 MDHEN and CDR2 SYDVKM. V gave up 5 bases and J gave up 4 bases; unmatched junction bases: 4. CDR3 nucleotide sequence: TGTGCCAGCAGTATAGCGGGAGGGCCTAAAAACATTCAGTACTTC. Translated, it gives CASSIAGGPKNIQYF.

The chain joins TRBV5-5 to TRBJ2-3, with TRBD1 matching over 7 bases. Trimming took 2 bases from V and 6 from J; bases not matched to a gene: 3. Germline values: CDR1 SGHKS, CDR2 YYEKEE (reference sequence). The CDR3 has 13 residues. The CDR3 bases are TGTGCCAGCAGCTTCCAGGGGGACGATACGCAGTATTTT. Amino acid sequence: CASSFQGDDTQYF.

This clone appeared once. This rearrangement joins TRBV24-1 to TRBJ2-5; 7 bases match TRBD1. CDR1 is KGHDR, CDR2 SFDVKD, per germline. V was clipped by 2 bases and J by 5 bases; unmatched bases: 4. This CDR3 comprises 14 residues. The CDR3, as DNA: TGTGCCACCAGTGATTCTAGGGGGCAGGAGACCCAGTACTTC. This translates into CATSDSRGQETQYF.

J is TRBJ1-3 and V is TRBV10-3; 7 nucleotides match TRBD1. Germline CDR1 is ENHRY and CDR2 is SYGVKD. V shed 5 bases, J shed 0 bases, and the junction held 4 bases outside the gene matches. The length of the CDR3 is 15 residues. This CDR3 reads CAISTGQYSGNTIYF. CDR3 coding DNA: TGTGCCATCAGTACGGGACAGTACTCTGGAAACACCATATATTTT.

Comment on this clone: The same CDR3 also results from other DNA sequences found in this sample. J is TRBJ2-2 and V is TRBV5-1; unclear D gene. CDR3 size: 15 residues. Trimming stripped 0 bases from V and 2 bases from J, with 8 bases between. Germline V gene sequence: CDR1 SGHRS, CDR2 YFSETQ. In DNA, the CDR3 is TGCGCCAGCAGCTTGGAGTCTACTAACACCGGGGAGCTGTTTTTT. Residues: CASSLESTNTGELFF.

The chain joins TRBV4-1 to TRBJ2-3; the match to TRBD1 covers 8 bases. The CDR3 is 16 amino acids. The V gene's germline CDR1 is MGHRA and CDR2 YSYEKL. The ends lost 1 base at V and 1 base at J; junction bases unmatched: 4. The CDR3 here is CASSQGQGIGTDTQYF. CDR3 coding DNA: TGCGCCAGCAGCCAAGGACAGGGGATCGGCACAGATACGCAGTATTTT.

V and J are TRBV9 and TRBJ2-1; TRBD2 matches 9 bases. The junction had 17 bases not matched to a gene; V was cut back by 3 bases and J by 7 bases. Per the germline V gene, CDR1 is SGDLS and CDR2 is YYNGEE. CDR3 length: 18 amino acids. The CDR3 DNA reads TGTGCCAGCAGCGCCCATAAGGGGCGGGAGGGCCTGGGGAATGAGCAGTTCTTC. Its translation is CASSAHKGREGLGNEQFF. The variable domain in full, with the rest retrieved from reference TRBV9 and TRBJ2-1, is DSGVTQTPKHLITATGQRVTLRCSPRSGDLSVYWYQQSLDQGLQFLIQYYNGEERAKGNILERFSAQQFPDLHSELNLSSLELGDSALYFCASSAHKGREGLGNEQFFGPGTRLTVL.

The rearrangement links TRBV3-1 (or the pseudogene TRBV3-2) to TRBJ2-7; 8 bases agree with TRBD2. The germline V gene has CDR1 LGHDT and CDR2 YNNKEL (reference sequence). CDR3 length: 14 amino acids. Trimming removed 0 bases from V and 6 bases from J; junction bases left unmatched: 4. The CDR3 sequence is CASSQELAGSEQYF. The CDR3 DNA reads TGTGCCAGCAGCCAAGAGTTAGCGGGGAGCGAGCAGTACTTC.